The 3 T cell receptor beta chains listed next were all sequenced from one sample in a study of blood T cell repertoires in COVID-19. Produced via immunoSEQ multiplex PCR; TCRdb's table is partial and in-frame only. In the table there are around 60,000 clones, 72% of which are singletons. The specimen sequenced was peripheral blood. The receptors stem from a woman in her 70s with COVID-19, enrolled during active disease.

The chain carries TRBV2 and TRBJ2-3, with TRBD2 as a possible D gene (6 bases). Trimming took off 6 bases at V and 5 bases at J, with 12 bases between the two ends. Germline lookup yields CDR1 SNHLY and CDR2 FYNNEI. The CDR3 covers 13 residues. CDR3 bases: TGTGCCAGCAGACGATTTAGCGGAGATACGCAGTATTTT. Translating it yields CASRRFSGDTQYF.

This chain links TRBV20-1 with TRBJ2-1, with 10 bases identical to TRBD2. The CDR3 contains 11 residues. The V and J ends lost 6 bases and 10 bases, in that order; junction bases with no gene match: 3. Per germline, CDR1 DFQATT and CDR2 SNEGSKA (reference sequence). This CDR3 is CSAKGLAEQFF. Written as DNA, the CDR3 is TGCAGTGCAAAGGGACTAGCGGAGCAGTTCTTC.

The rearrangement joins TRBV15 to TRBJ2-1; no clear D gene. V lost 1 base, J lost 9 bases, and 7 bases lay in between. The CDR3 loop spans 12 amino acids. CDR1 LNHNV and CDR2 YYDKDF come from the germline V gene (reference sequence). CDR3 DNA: TGTGCCACCAGCAGAGCGTGGGCTGAGCAGTTCTTC. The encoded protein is CATSRAWAEQFF. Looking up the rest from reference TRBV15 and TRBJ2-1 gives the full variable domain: DAMVIQNPRYQVTQFGKPVTLSCSQTLNHNVMYWYQQKSSQAPKLLFHYYDKDFNNEADTPDNFQSRRPNTSFCFLDIRSPGLGDTAMYLCATSRAWAEQFFGPGTRLTVL.